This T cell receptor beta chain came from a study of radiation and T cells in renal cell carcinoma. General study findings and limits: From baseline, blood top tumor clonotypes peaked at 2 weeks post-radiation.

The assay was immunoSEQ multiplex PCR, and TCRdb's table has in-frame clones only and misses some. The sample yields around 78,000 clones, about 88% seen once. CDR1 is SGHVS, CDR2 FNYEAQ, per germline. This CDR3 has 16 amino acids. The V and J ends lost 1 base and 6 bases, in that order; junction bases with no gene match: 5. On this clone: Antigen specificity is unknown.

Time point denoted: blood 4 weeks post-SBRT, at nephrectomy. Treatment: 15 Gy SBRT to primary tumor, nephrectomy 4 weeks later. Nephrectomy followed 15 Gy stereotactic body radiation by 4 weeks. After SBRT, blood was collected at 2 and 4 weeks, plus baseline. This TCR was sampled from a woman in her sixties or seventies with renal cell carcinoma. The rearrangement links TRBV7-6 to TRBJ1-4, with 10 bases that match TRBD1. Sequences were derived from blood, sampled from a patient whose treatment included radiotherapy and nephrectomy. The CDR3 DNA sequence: TGTGCCAGCAGCTTAGAACCGGGACAGGGGTATGAAAAACTGTTTTTT. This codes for CASSLEPGQGYEKLFF.